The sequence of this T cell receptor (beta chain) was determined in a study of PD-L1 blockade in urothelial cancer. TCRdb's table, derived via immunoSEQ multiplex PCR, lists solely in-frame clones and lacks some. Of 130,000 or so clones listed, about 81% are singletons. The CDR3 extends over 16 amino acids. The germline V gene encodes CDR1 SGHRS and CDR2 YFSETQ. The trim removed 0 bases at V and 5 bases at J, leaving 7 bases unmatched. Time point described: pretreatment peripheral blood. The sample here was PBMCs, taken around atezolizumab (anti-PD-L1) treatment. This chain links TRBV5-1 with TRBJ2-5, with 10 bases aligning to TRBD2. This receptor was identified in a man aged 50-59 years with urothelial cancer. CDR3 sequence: CASSLARLAGDETQYF. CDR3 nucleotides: TGCGCCAGCAGCTTGGCTCGGCTAGCGGGAGATGAGACCCAGTACTTC.